Detailed here is one T cell receptor (beta chain). Its binding antigen is unknown. The sample holds no much larger clone one base away, and base qualities are not on file. At diagnosis, tumor, uninvolved tumor-adjacent lung and peripheral blood were collected and then preserved as a mix of FFPE and fresh-frozen material. For TCR repertoire profiling, blood samples were analyzed as peripheral blood mononuclear cells. The record originates from a study of T cells in localized non-small cell lung cancer (dated by TCRdb to between 2020 and 2021). Regarding the complete study: The study examined T cell repertoires in 200 to 300 patients with early-stage NSCLC and compared tumors with uninvolved tumor-adjacent lungs. The cohort consisted of approximately 220 treatment-naive NSCLC patients whose localized lung tumors had been resected. Of the NSCLC patients, roughly 130 were male and around 99 were female, and the mean age was about 69 years.

The paper's findings and limits, for the study overall: Of the top 100 tumor clones, a median of about 53 were detected in paired uninvolved adjacent lung; 28 were also among that lung's top 100. Because the study design was exploratory, TCR variables were selected using unadjusted p-values without false-discovery rate correction. Because multi-region tumor sequencing was not performed, intratumor heterogeneity could not be ruled out. Uninvolved tumor-adjacent lung showed the highest T cell clonality, higher than tumor, which suggests more focused antigenic responses in the uninvolved tumor-adjacent lung. Higher blood T cell density associated with longer overall survival, while higher adjacent-lung clonality associated with shorter survival.

TCR beta CDR3 regions were sequenced from DNA using the immunoSEQ Assay. Under the source paper's analysis protocol: To compute T cell density, TCR beta template counts were normalized to usable DNA, which was estimated by amplifying housekeeping genes. The preseqR package was used to estimate richness by extrapolating to 400,000 templates for PBMC samples and to 120,000 templates for tissue samples. Clonality was defined as one minus Pielou's evenness. Tissue-enriched TCRs were identified by differential abundance testing using productive amino-acid clonotypes, minimum total count 5 and alpha 0.1. Repertoire overlap between compartments was quantified with the Jaccard Index and Morisita Overlap Index. GLIPH clustered TCR beta CDR3s with public tetramer-defined viral CDR3s; viral motifs required at least three viral sequences plus V-gene enrichment. The source is immuneACCESS, and TCRdb retained only in-frame sequences with V and J called. Part of the clones is not carried over; for the studies checked, unresolved V genes explain less than half of this, and the remainder is unexplained. The V and J calls and clone size were taken over from that table, and D and trimming were inferred from the DNA. The sample table lists roughly 86,000 clones, around four fifths of them with a count of one. The ten largest clones represent 2.8% of the sample.

Germline trimming amounts to 2 bases on V and 3 bases on J, with 6 as the count of junction bases outside the gene matches. From cysteine to phenylalanine, the CDR3 is 16 amino acids long. This entry keeps only the CDR3 DNA: 48 bases, framed from base 1. CDR1 SNHLY and CDR2 FYNNEI were looked up in the germline V gene. The sequenced sample was peripheral blood, obtained before any cancer treatment. The clonotype comes from a man aged 40 to 70 with stage I lung adenocarcinoma. The rearranged segments are TRBV2 and TRBJ1-5; 8 bases in between match TRBD1. The nucleotide sequence reads as follows: TGTGCCAGCAGTGAACGCCAGGGGGCCAACAATCAGCCCCAGCATTTT. This encodes CASSERQGANNQPQHF.